This T cell receptor (beta chain) was captured by sequencing in a study of T cell changes during pregnancy in multiple sclerosis (dated by TCRdb to 2018 to 2020). About the investigation overall: The study examined how the T cell repertoire changed over the course of pregnancy in women with multiple sclerosis.

Receptor libraries were prepared by the immunoSEQ multiplex PCR assay. TCRdb mirrors the immuneACCESS table, restricted to in-frame sequences. Some clones are absent from its copies; in checked studies, under half trace to an unresolved V gene, and the reason for the others is unknown. Here the sample has 38,000 or so clones; roughly 90% occur a single time. Approximately 8.4% of the sample belongs to the ten largest clones. This clone appeared a few times. Which antigen it targets is not known. One base away there is no much larger clone; base qualities are not given. According to the germline V gene (reference sequence), CDR1 reads GTSNPN and CDR2 reads SVGIG. From the cysteine through the phenylalanine, the CDR3 covers 13 amino acids. Left in the record is the CDR3 DNA by itself, 39 bases read in frame from the first base. The junction carries 10 bases between V and J, which are trimmed by 5 bases and 0 bases respectively.

Sequenced here: CD8+ T cells from peripheral blood mononuclear cells, sampled before pregnancy. This clonotype was obtained from a female donor with multiple sclerosis, enrolled in a pregnancy study. The rearrangement combines TRBV30 with TRBJ1-1, and the D gene may be TRBD1, 6 bases matching. The sequenced DNA is TGTGCCTGGCGGGACACTCTGAACACTGAAGCTTTCTTT. The resulting protein is CAWRDTLNTEAFF.